This T cell receptor (beta chain) is drawn from a study of T cells in Graves' hyperthyroidism and ophthalmopathy. The study's findings and limits: Ophthalmopathy was separated from stable hyperthyroidism by a 13 V-J model.

The investigators amplified TCR beta CDR3 regions from RNA transcripts. The study used the HTBI primer set for a first-round RT-PCR of the TCR CDR3. One entry per CDR3 protein, called by TCRdb with MiXCR from the multiplex PCR reads. The sample lists hundreds of thousands of distinct CDR3 sequences, 14% seen once, with approximately 10% in the top ten. This CDR3 comprises 17 residues. Per the germline V gene, CDR1 is MNHEY and CDR2 is SVGEGT. V was cut by 0 bases and J by 2 bases, with 14 bases left in between. This clonotype has only a few counts. The antigen is not known. This chain joins TRBV6-2 or TRBV6-3 and TRBJ2-4; D is perhaps TRBD2 (5 bases). The source of this sequence is a woman between 18 and 30 years old with Graves' hyperthyroidism. The sequencing input was blood. For the CDR3, the DNA is TGTGCCAGCAGTTACTCAGAGGGAATCCCCTCCAAAAACATTCAGTACTTC. As protein: CASSYSEGIPSKNIQYF.